The present T cell receptor (beta chain) was sequenced within a study of radiation and T cells in renal cell carcinoma. The CDR3 runs 14 residues. V lost 6 bases to trimming and J lost 0 bases, with 9 bases between them. Germline values: CDR1 MNHNY, CDR2 SVGAGI (reference sequence). Sequencing was performed with immunoSEQ multiplex PCR; in TCRdb, only in-frame clones are kept and a portion is missing. The profile covers about 130,000 clones, with 82% appearing a single time and around 3% taken by the ten largest. The time point is: baseline pretreatment blood. Sample treatment: 15 Gy SBRT to primary tumor, nephrectomy 4 weeks later.

The TCR comes from a woman in her sixties with renal cell carcinoma. The gene calls are TRBV6-6 and TRBJ1-3; D is possibly TRBD1 (5 bases). Sequencing was performed on blood, taken from a patient whose treatment included radiotherapy and nephrectomy. The CDR3 loop reads CASSITGSGNTIYF. DNA for the CDR3: TGTGCCAGCAGCATAACAGGCTCTGGAAACACCATATATTTT.